This TCR beta chain was sequenced in a study of beta chain features in type 1 diabetes. Every bit of the isolated RNA underwent reverse transcription, so sequencing read expressed TCRB transcripts. TCRdb's copy holds only in-frame clones and misses some; the assay was immunoSEQ multiplex PCR. The data hold about 130,000 clones, with about 10% observed a single time. Regarding the study as a whole: At VDJ recombination sites, type 1 diabetes patients had fewer insertions and more deleted nucleotides. Over-representation of high TCR-expressing cells was a possible consequence of cDNA sequencing.

The length of the CDR3 is 17 residues. Germline-derived CDR1 and CDR2 are SGHNT and YYREEE (reference sequence). The V gene end was trimmed by 0 bases and the J gene end by 0 bases; junction bases not matched to a gene: 7. This clone was recorded a few times. No antigen is known for it. Material: central memory CD4+ T cells from blood. The chain recombines TRBV5-4 with TRBJ2-3; TRBD1 agrees at 7 bases. The TCR was taken from a man aged 18-30 years in good health. The DNA for the CDR3 is TGTGCCAGCAGCTTGGCTTCCGGGACAGTAAGCACAGATACGCAGTATTTT. It yields the protein CASSLASGTVSTDTQYF.